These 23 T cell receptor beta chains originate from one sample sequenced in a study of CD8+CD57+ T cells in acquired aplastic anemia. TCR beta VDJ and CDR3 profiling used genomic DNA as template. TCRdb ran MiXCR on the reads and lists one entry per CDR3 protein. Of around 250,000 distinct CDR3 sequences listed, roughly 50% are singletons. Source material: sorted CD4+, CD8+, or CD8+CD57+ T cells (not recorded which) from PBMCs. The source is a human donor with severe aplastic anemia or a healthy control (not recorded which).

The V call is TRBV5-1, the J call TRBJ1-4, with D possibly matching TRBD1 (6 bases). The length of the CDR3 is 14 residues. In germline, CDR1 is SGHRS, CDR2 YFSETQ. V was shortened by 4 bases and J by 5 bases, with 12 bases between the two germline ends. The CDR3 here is CASSPGDGNEKLFF. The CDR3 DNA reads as TGCGCCAGCAGCCCAGGGGACGGAAATGAAAAACTGTTTTTT.

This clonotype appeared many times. DNA for the CDR3: TGTGCCAGCAGCCAGAGGACAGGGGGCTTCACTGAAGCTTTCTTT. Its translation is CASSQRTGGFTEAFF. The chain is built from TRBV7-9 and TRBJ1-1; 11 bases line up with TRBD1. CDR3 size: 15 residues. V lost 5 bases and J lost 4; bases outside the gene matches: 6. Germline-derived CDR1 and CDR2 are SEHNR and FQNEAQ (reference sequence).

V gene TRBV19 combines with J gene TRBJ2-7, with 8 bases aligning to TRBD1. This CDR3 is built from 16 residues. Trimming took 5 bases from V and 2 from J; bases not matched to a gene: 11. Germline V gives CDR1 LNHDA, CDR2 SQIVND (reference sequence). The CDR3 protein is CASSSPGQGQPYEQYF. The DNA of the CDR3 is TGTGCCAGTAGTTCACCAGGACAGGGTCAACCCTACGAGCAGTACTTC.

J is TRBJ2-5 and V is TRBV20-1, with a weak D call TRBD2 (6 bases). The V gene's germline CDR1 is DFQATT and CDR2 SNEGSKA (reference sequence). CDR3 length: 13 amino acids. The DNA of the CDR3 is TGCAGCGTCAAGGTGGGGGACTCCGGGACCCAGTACTTC. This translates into CSVKVGDSGTQYF.

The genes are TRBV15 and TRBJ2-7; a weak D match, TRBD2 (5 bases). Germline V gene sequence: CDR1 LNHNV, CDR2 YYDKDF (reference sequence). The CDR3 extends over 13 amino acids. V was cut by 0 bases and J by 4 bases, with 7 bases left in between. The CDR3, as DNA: TGTGCCACCAGCAGAGATACGGGGTACGAGCAGTACTTC. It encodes CATSRDTGYEQYF.

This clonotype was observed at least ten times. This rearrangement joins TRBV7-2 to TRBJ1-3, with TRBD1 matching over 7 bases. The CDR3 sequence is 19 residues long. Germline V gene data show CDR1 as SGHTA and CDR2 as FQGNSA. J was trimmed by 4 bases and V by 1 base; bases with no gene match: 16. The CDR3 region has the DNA TGTGCCAGCAGCTTAGGGATCGGGTCCTCGACAGGGCGGGGAAACACCATATATTTT. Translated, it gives CASSLGIGSSTGRGNTIYF.

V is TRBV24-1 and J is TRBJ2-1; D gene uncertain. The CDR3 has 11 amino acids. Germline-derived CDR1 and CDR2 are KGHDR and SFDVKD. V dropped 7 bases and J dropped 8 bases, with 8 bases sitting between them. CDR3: CATRQDDEQFF. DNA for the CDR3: TGTGCCACCAGGCAGGACGATGAGCAGTTCTTC.

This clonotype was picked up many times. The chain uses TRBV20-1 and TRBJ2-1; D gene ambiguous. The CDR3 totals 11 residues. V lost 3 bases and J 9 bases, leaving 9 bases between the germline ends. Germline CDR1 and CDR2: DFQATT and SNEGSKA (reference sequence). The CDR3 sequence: CSARGIGEQFF. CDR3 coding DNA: TGCAGTGCTAGGGGAATCGGTGAGCAGTTCTTC.

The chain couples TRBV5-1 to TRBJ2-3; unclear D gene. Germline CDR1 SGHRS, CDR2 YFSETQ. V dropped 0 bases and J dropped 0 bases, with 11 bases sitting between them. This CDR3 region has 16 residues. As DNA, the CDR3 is TGCGCCAGCAGCTTGGGCCAGCAGACTAGCACAGATACGCAGTATTTT. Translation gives CASSLGQQTSTDTQYF.

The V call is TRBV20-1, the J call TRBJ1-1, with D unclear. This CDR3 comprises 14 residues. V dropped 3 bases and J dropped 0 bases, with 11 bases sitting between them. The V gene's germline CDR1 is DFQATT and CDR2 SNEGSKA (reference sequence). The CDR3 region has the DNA TGCAGTGCTAGGGTCGGCGCGGTGAACACTGAAGCTTTCTTT. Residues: CSARVGAVNTEAFF.

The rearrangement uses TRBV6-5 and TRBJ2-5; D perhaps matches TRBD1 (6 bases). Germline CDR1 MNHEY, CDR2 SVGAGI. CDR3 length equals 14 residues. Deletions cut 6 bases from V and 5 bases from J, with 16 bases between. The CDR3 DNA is TGTGCCAGCAGGACAACCAGGGGTCGGGAGACCCAGTACTTC. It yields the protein CASRTTRGRETQYF.

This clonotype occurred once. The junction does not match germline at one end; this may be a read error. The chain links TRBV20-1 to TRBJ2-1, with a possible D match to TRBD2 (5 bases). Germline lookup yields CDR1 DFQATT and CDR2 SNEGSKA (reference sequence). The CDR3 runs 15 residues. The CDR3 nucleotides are TGCGGTGCTTGGACGGGAAGCGGCCCTTGGGATGAGCAGTTCTTC. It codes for CGAWTGSGPWDEQFF.

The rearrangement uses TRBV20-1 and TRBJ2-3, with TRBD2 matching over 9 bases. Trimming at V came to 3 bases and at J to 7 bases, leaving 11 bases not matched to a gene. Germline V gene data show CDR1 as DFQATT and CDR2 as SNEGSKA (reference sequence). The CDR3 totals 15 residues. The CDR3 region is CSASRPSGAANTQYF. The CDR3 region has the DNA TGCAGTGCTAGTCGGCCTAGCGGGGCGGCTAATACGCAGTATTTT.

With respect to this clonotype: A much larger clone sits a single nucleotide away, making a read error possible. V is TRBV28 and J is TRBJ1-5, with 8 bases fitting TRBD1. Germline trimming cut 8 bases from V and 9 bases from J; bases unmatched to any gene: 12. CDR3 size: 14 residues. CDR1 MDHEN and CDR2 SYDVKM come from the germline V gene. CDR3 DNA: TGTGCCAGCGGCACTGGACAGGGAGTGAGGCCCCAGCATTTT. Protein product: CASGTGQGVRPQHF.

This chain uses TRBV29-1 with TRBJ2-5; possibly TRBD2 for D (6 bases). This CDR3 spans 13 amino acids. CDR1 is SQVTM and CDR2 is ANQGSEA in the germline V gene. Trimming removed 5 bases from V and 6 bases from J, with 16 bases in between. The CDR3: CSVSRENPKTQYF. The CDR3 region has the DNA TGCAGCGTTTCGCGGGAAAATCCCAAGACCCAGTACTTC.

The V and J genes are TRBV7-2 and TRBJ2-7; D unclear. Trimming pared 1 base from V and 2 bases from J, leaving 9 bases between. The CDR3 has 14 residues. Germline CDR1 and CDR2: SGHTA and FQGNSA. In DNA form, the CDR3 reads TGTGCCAGCAGCTTAGGTCATAGCCCCTACGAGCAGTACTTC. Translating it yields CASSLGHSPYEQYF. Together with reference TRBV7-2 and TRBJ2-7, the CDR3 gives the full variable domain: GAGVSQSPSNKVTEKGKDVELRCDPISGHTALYWYRQSLGQGLEFLIYFQGNSAPDKSGLPSDRFSAERTGGSVSTLTIQRTQQEDSAVYLCASSLGHSPYEQYFGPGTRLTVT.

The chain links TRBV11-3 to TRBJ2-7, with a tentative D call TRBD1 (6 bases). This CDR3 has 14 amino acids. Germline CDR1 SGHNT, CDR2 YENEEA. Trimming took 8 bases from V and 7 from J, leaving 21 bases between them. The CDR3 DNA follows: TGTGCCAGCGGAATCGGGACATACCACTTAGAGCAGTACTTC. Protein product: CASGIGTYHLEQYF.

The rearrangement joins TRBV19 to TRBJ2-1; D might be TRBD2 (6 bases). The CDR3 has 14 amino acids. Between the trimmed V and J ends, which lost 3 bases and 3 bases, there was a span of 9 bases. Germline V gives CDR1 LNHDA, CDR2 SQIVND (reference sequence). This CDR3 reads CASSIGGLYNEQFF. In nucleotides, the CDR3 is TGTGCCAGTAGTATCGGGGGTCTCTACAATGAGCAGTTCTTC.

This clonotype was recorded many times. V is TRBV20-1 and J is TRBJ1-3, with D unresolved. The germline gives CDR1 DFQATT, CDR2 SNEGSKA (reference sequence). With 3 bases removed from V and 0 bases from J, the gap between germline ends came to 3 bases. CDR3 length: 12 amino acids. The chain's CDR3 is CSASLSGNTIYF. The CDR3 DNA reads TGCAGTGCTAGTCTCTCTGGAAACACCATATATTTT.

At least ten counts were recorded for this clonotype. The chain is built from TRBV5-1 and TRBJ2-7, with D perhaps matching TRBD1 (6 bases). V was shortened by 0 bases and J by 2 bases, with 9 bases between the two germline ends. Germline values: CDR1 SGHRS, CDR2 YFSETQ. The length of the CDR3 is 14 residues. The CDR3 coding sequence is TGCGCCAGCAGCTTGGGGGGGCGAACCTACGAGCAGTACTTC. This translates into CASSLGGRTYEQYF.

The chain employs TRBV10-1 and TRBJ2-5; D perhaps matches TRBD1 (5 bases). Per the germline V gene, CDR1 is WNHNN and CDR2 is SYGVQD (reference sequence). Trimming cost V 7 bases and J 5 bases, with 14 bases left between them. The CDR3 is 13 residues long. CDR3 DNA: TGCGCCAGCATCATCTACCAGGGCGAGACCCAGTACTTC. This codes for CASIIYQGETQYF.

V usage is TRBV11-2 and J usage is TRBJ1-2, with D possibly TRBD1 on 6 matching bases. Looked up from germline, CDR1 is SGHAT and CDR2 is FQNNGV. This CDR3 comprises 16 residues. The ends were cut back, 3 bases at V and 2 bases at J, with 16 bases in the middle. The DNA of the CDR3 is TGTGCCAGCAGCTTTGGCTGGGGGGGCAGCAACTATGGCTACACCTTC. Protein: CASSFGWGGSNYGYTF.

CDR3: CATSDNKADKLYGYTF. Here the CDR3 DNA reads TGTGCCACCAGTGATAACAAGGCCGATAAACTATATGGCTACACCTTC. V gene TRBV24-1 combines with J gene TRBJ1-2; D is unresolved. CDR1 is KGHDR and CDR2 is SFDVKD in the germline V gene. The CDR3 is 16 residues long. With 3 bases removed from V and 5 bases from J, the gap between germline ends came to 18 bases.